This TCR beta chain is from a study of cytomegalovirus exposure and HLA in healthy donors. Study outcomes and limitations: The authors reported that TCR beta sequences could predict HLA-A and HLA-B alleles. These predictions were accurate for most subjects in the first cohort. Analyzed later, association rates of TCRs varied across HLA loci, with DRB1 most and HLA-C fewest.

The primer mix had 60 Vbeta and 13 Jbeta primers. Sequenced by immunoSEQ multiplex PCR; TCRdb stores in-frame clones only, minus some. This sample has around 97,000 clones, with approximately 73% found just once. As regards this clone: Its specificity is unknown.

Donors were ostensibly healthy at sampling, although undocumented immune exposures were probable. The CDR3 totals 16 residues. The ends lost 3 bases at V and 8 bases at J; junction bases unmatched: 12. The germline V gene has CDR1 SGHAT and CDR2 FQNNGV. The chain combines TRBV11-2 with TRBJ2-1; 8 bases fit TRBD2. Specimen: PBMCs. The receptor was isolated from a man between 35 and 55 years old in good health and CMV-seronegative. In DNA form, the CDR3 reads TGTGCCAGCAGCTTCACAAAAGGACTAGCTCGGGATGAGCAGTTCTTC. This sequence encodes CASSFTKGLARDEQFF.